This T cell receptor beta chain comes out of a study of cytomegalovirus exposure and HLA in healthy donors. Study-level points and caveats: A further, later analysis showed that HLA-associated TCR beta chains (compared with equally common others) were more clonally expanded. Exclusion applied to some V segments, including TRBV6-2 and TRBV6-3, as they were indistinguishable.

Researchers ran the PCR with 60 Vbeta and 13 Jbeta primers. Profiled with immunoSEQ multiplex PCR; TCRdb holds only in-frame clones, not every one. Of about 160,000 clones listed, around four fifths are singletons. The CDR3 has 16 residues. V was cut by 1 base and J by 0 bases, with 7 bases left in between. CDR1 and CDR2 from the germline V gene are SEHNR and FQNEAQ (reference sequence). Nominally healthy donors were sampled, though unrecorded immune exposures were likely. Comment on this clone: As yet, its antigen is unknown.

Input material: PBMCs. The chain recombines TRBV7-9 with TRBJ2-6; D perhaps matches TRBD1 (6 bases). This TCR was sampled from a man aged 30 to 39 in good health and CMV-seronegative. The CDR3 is CASSLGTVSGANVLTF. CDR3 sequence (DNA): TGTGCCAGCAGCTTAGGGACAGTCTCTGGGGCCAACGTCCTGACTTTC.